This TCR beta chain derives from a study of blood T cell repertoires in COVID-19. Across the whole study: Collection of acute and convalescent COVID-19 samples took place in the United States, Italy and Spain. In each case, the material was cDNA or gDNA derived from T cells, B-cell-depleted T cells, or PBMCs.

This clone was found once. Authors' analysis steps: Scientists estimated how many nucleated cells there were by amplifying reference gene primers. Assay used: immunoSEQ multiplex PCR; TCRdb lists only in-frame clones, some missing. Clone size and V and J calls were adopted from that table, with D and trimming inferred from the DNA. The data hold over 150,000 clones, with about 87% observed a single time. CDR3 length: 13 amino acids. Trimming left V 3 bases short and J 3 bases short, with 12 bases between. CDR1 and CDR2 from the germline V gene are DFQATT and SNEGSKA (reference sequence). The source material was peripheral blood. The gene calls are TRBV20-1 and TRBJ2-7; tentatively, D is TRBD2 (7 bases). This TCR came from a woman under 30 who had recovered from COVID-19. The CDR3 loop reads CSASRGGGYEQYF. In DNA, the CDR3 is TGCAGTGCTAGTAGGGGGGGCGGCTACGAGCAGTACTTC.